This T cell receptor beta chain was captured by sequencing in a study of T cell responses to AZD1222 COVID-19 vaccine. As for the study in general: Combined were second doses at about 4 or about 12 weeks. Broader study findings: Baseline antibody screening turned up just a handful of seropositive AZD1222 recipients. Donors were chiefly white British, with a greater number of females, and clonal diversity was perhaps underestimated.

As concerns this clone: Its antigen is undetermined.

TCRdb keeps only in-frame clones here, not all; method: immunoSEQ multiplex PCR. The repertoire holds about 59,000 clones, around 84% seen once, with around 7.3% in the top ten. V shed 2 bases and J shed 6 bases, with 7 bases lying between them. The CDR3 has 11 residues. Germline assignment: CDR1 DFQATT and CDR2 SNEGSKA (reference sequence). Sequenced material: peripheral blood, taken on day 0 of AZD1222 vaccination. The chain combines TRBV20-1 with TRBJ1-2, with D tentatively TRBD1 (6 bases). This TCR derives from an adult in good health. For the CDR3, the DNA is TGCAGTGCTAGAACAGGGAATGGCTACACCTTC. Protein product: CSARTGNGYTF.